The 21 T cell receptor beta chains below were found in one sample sequenced in a study of spatial heterogeneity in lung cancer. TCRdb re-analysed the 5' RACE reads in MiXCR, keeping a single row per CDR3 protein. The sample consists of about 78,000 distinct CDR3 sequences, 7% to 9% of them appearing once. Documented time point: sample taken at primary tumor resection. The source was PBMCs, collected at surgery. The source is a male donor with early-stage non-small cell lung cancer.

Note on this clonotype: The conserved closing phenylalanine or tryptophan is absent in this CDR3, likely reflecting a read error. The DNA is omitted, as the CDR3 cannot be located on it reliably, and the CDR3 follows TCRdb's listing. The V call is TRBV6-5, the J call TRBJ2-7; the table's TRBD1 call for D was not verified on the DNA. Germline lookup yields CDR1 MNHEY and CDR2 SVGAGI. The CDR3 length equals 8 residues, ends included. This CDR3 is CASRLIPG.

The table lists this clonotype with many counts. This chain connects TRBV3-1 to TRBJ2-2; D might be TRBD1 or TRBD2, each matching 5 bases. The CDR3 is made up of 18 amino acids. Germline-derived CDR1 and CDR2 are LGHDT and YNNKEL (reference sequence). V lost 1 base and J 2 bases, leaving 17 bases between the germline ends. The CDR3 DNA is TGTGCCAGCAGCCAAGTTGCCCCCGGGACGGATAACACCGGGGAGCTGTTTTTT. Translation gives CASSQVAPGTDNTGELFF.

This clonotype was observed many times. The rearrangement links TRBV5-1 to TRBJ2-1, with 12 positions matching TRBD1. Germline CDR1 is SGHRS and CDR2 is YFSETQ. This CDR3 is built from 13 residues. With V trimmed by 10 bases and J by 6 bases, 5 bases remained unmatched. DNA of the CDR3: TGCGCCTCGGGACAGGGGGCATCCAATGAGCAGTTCTTC. Its protein is CASGQGASNEQFF.

J is TRBJ1-4 and V is TRBV27; D is possibly TRBD1 (6 bases). Germline-derived CDR1 and CDR2 are MNHEY and SMNVEV (reference sequence). The CDR3 spans 16 residues. V was pared by 2 bases and J by 0 bases, with 10 bases between. The CDR3 nucleotides read TGTGCCAGCAGTTTAGGGACATTCGCAACTAATGAAAAACTGTTTTTT. Its protein is CASSLGTFATNEKLFF.

This clonotype was found many times. This chain links TRBV18 with TRBJ2-2; no clear D gene. CDR3 length: 14 amino acids. The V end was cut by 0 bases, the J end by 7 bases, with 9 bases between. Germline V gene data show CDR1 as KGHSH and CDR2 as LQKENI. The CDR3 region has the DNA TGTGCCAGCTCACCACCGAGTGTTGACGGGGAGCTGTTTTTT. Translating gives CASSPPSVDGELFF.

This clonotype has a handful of counts. The rearrangement joins TRBV10-2 to TRBJ1-1; a weak D match, TRBD1 (5 bases). The CDR3 sequence is 15 residues long. V was shortened by 6 bases and J by 1 base, with 15 bases between the two germline ends. Per the germline V gene, CDR1 is WSHSY and CDR2 is SAAADI. Here the CDR3 DNA reads TGCGCCAGCAGGGAACCCAGGGTGGGGAACACTGAAGCTTTCTTT. It encodes CASREPRVGNTEAFF.

The chain combines TRBV19 with TRBJ2-6; 7 bases map to TRBD2. Germline CDR1 is LNHDA and CDR2 is SQIVND (reference sequence). J was trimmed by 0 bases and V by 8 bases; bases with no gene match: 7. CDR3 size: 16 residues. The CDR3 region has the DNA TGTGCCAGTTCCTGGGAGGGCTCCTCTGGGGCCAACGTCCTGACTTTC. Protein: CASSWEGSSGANVLTF.

This clonotype was recorded many times. The gene calls are TRBV5-1 and TRBJ2-1, with a tentative D call TRBD2 (6 bases). This CDR3 has 15 amino acids. V gave up 4 bases and J gave up 0 bases, with 11 bases separating them. Germline CDR1 is SGHRS and CDR2 is YFSETQ. The CDR3 DNA is TGCGCCAGCAGCCTGGGGGGAGGCTCCTACAATGAGCAGTTCTTC. Translation gives CASSLGGGSYNEQFF.

This clonotype has a count of ten or more. This chain uses TRBV27 with TRBJ2-2; 11 nucleotides align to TRBD2. V shed 5 bases and J 3 bases; nucleotides not matched to a gene: 2. Germline loops: CDR1 MNHEY, CDR2 SMNVEV (reference sequence). This CDR3 has 15 amino acids. For the CDR3, the DNA is TGTGCCAGCAGTACTAGCGGGAGCTACACCGGGGAGCTGTTTTTT. Protein sequence: CASSTSGSYTGELFF.

This clonotype appeared a few times. The CDR3 loop is CATAAFIGELFF. CDR3 DNA: TGTGCCACGGCCGCTTTCATCGGGGAGCTGTTTTTT. The rearrangement uses TRBV10-3 and TRBJ2-2; D is unclear. Trimming cost V 10 bases and J 7 bases, with 13 bases left between them. From germline, CDR1 is ENHRY and CDR2 SYGVKD. This CDR3 contains 12 residues.

The chain uses TRBV5-1 and TRBJ2-4; no clear D gene. The V gene lost 0 bases and the J gene lost 7 bases, with 8 bases spanning the gap. Germline V CDR1 and CDR2: SGHRS, YFSETQ. The CDR3 sequence is 13 residues long. The CDR3 sequence is CASSLAQENIQYF. Here the CDR3 DNA reads TGCGCCAGCAGCTTGGCCCAGGAGAACATTCAGTACTTC.

V gene TRBV4-1 combines with J gene TRBJ2-6, with 7 bases identical to TRBD2. This CDR3 is 18 amino acids long. CDR1 is MGHRA and CDR2 is YSYEKL in the germline V gene. The junction had 9 bases not matched to a gene; V was cut back by 4 bases and J by 0 bases. CDR3 amino acids: CASSPYGGRVSGANVLTF. Written as DNA, the CDR3 is TGCGCCAGCAGCCCGTACGGGGGGAGGGTCTCTGGGGCCAACGTCCTGACTTTC.

This clonotype occurred a few times. The chain is built from TRBV27 and TRBJ1-4, with D uncertain. V shed 2 bases and J shed 8 bases, with 12 bases lying between them. In germline, CDR1 is MNHEY, CDR2 SMNVEV (reference sequence). The CDR3 has 14 amino acids. DNA of the CDR3: TGTGCCAGCAGTTTAGGAGGGTTCGAGGAAAAACTGTTTTTT. As protein: CASSLGGFEEKLFF.

The chain employs TRBV7-2 and TRBJ2-7; unclear D gene. The CDR3 sequence is 12 residues long. V was shortened by 3 bases and J by 0 bases, with 3 bases between the two germline ends. Germline lookup yields CDR1 SGHTA and CDR2 FQGNSA. This chain's CDR3 is CASSFLSYEQYF. The CDR3 region has the DNA TGTGCCAGCAGCTTCCTCTCCTACGAGCAGTACTTC.

This clonotype has more than one count but fewer than ten. DNA of the CDR3: TGCGCCAGCAGCCCCTCGGGGGCGGTCTATGGCTACACCTTC. It yields the protein CASSPSGAVYGYTF. J is TRBJ1-2 and V is TRBV4-3, with TRBD1 as a possible D gene (6 bases). The CDR3 contains 14 residues. Germline V gene data show CDR1 as LGHNA and CDR2 as YSLEER. Trimming took off 4 bases at V and 4 bases at J, with 13 bases between the two ends.

At least ten counts were recorded for this clonotype. In DNA form, the CDR3 reads TGCAGTGCTAGTAGGGGGAGGAGCTCCTACGAGCAGTACTTC. This gives the protein CSASRGRSSYEQYF. The V call is TRBV20-1, the J call TRBJ2-7; the D gene could be TRBD1 or TRBD2 (6 bases each). Trimming removed 3 bases from V and 0 bases from J, with 12 bases in between. From germline, CDR1 is DFQATT and CDR2 SNEGSKA (reference sequence). CDR3 length equals 14 residues.

This clonotype was recorded a few times. The CDR3: CASRERDSYNSPLHF. DNA of the CDR3: TGTGCCAGCAGGGAGCGGGACAGCTATAATTCACCCCTCCACTTT. The chain joins TRBV7-8 to TRBJ1-6; TRBD1 agrees at 7 bases. Germline lookup yields CDR1 SGHVS and CDR2 FQNEAQ. The trim removed 6 bases at V and 3 bases at J, leaving 5 bases unmatched. CDR3 length: 15 amino acids.

This clonotype was seen at least ten times. This chain joins TRBV5-4 and TRBJ2-6; D gene uncertain. Germline CDR1 reads SGHNT; CDR2 reads YYREEE (reference sequence). Trimming removed 4 bases from V and 0 bases from J, with 11 bases in between. The length of the CDR3 is 16 residues. DNA for the CDR3: TGTGCCAGCAGCGTCGGGTTGGGCTCTGGGGCCAACGTCCTGACTTTC. As protein: CASSVGLGSGANVLTF.

V usage is TRBV11-2 and J usage is TRBJ2-1; 10 nucleotides agree with TRBD2. V lost 4 bases to trimming and J lost 6 bases; unmatched junction nucleotides: 6. CDR3 size: 15 residues. Per the germline V gene, CDR1 is SGHAT and CDR2 is FQNNGV. The CDR3 is CASSSGLARFNEQFF. Here the CDR3 DNA reads TGTGCCAGCAGCTCGGGACTAGCGAGGTTCAATGAGCAGTTCTTC.

This clonotype came up a few times. This rearrangement joins TRBV7-8 to TRBJ2-7; either TRBD1 or TRBD2 may supply D (6 bases each). V lost 5 bases and J 4 bases, leaving 9 bases between the germline ends. The CDR3 contains 12 residues. Germline CDR1 reads SGHVS; CDR2 reads FQNEAQ. The CDR3 coding sequence is TGTGCCAGCAGCCGGAGGGGGTACGAGCAGTACTTC. Translated, it gives CASSRRGYEQYF.

This clonotype has more than one count but fewer than ten. The rearrangement uses TRBV27 and TRBJ2-5; the D gene is possibly TRBD1 (6 bases). V shed 8 bases and J shed 5 bases, with 33 bases lying between them. The V gene's germline CDR1 is MNHEY and CDR2 SMNVEV (reference sequence). CDR3 length: 19 amino acids. The DNA for the CDR3 is TGTGCCAGCGGCCTACTGACAGGTTTTTTCGATACAAAGGCGGAGACCCAGTACTTC. This translates into CASGLLTGFFDTKAETQYF.